Detailed here is one TCR beta chain. Those enrolled in Seattle joined during active infection and were followed longitudinally afterward. CDR3 length: 17 residues. V gave up 1 base and J gave up 1 base; unmatched junction bases: 3. Germline V gene data show CDR1 as SGHTA and CDR2 as FQGNSA. The entry originates in a study of blood T cell repertoires in COVID-19. Original data processing: The assay estimated nucleated cells by amplifying reference gene primers. Sequencing used immunoSEQ multiplex PCR; TCRdb keeps in-frame clones, though not all of them. That table is the source of V, J and clone size, and D and trimming were worked out from the DNA. The table has 11,000 or so clones, 70% to 85% seen once; the top ten hold 6.1%.

The genes are TRBV7-2 and TRBJ2-1, with TRBD2 matching 11 bases. Sample: peripheral blood. The TCR sequence derives from a man in his 60s with COVID-19, enrolled during active disease. The CDR3 nucleotides are TGTGCCAGCAGCTTAGTTCCTAGCGGGGGGTCCTACAATGAGCAGTTCTTC. It specifies CASSLVPSGGSYNEQFF.